The 17 T cell receptor beta chains presented below share a single source sample, sequenced in a study of OX40 agonist ivuxolimab in advanced cancers. Sequencing used immunoSEQ multiplex PCR; TCRdb keeps in-frame clones, though not all of them. The top ten clones hold 32% of a sample with 30,000 to 45,000 clones, more than 75% of them seen once. Sample: CD4+ or CD8+ T cells sorted from blood, taken in a trial of the OX40 agonist ivuxolimab. All receptors derive from an adult with an advanced solid tumor such as melanoma, head and neck, liver or kidney cancer.

This clone was detected only a few times. CDR3 sequence: CASKLQGLNTEAFF. CDR3 coding DNA: TGTGCCAGCAAGCTACAGGGCTTGAACACTGAAGCTTTCTTT. This chain links TRBV2 with TRBJ1-1, with D maybe TRBD1 (6 bases). From germline, CDR1 is SNHLY and CDR2 FYNNEI. The CDR3 covers 14 residues. The V end was cut by 7 bases, the J end by 0 bases, with 12 bases between.

The rearrangement uses TRBV19 and TRBJ2-1, with 9 bases identical to TRBD1. V was clipped by 9 bases and J by 7 bases; unmatched bases: 4. Germline CDR1 LNHDA, CDR2 SQIVND (reference sequence). The CDR3 has 12 residues. The CDR3 DNA reads as TGTGCCAGGGACAGGGGTTGGAATGAGCAGTTCTTC. Its protein is CARDRGWNEQFF. The variable domain in full, with the rest retrieved from reference TRBV19 and TRBJ2-1, is DGGITQSPKYLFRKEGQNVTLSCEQNLNHDAMYWYRQDPGQGLRLIYYSQIVNDFQKGDIAEGYSVSREKKESFPLTVTSAQKNPTAFYLCARDRGWNEQFFGPGTRLTVL.

The rearrangement joins TRBV7-9 to TRBJ1-5; TRBD1 agrees at 9 bases. CDR1 SEHNR and CDR2 FQNEAQ come from the germline V gene (reference sequence). After removal of 1 base from V and 2 bases from J, the junction contained 0 bases not matched to a gene. This CDR3 has 15 residues. In DNA, the CDR3 is TGTGCCAGCAGCTTAGGGACAGGGGGCAATCAGCCCCAGCATTTT. As protein: CASSLGTGGNQPQHF.

This clone was detected only a few times. The rearrangement joins TRBV6-1 to TRBJ2-3; 8 nucleotides agree with TRBD1. Losses at the gene ends were 4 bases for V and 4 bases for J; bases not matched to a gene: 7. This CDR3 comprises 15 residues. Germline CDR1 is MNHNS and CDR2 is SASEGT. The chain's CDR3 is CASSVTRGRPDTQYF. CDR3 DNA sequence: TGTGCCAGCAGTGTCACCAGGGGGCGCCCAGATACGCAGTATTTT.

This clone showed up many times. The chain links TRBV29-1 to TRBJ1-1; D remains unclear. The V gene's germline CDR1 is SQVTM and CDR2 ANQGSEA. V was pared by 6 bases and J by 3 bases, with 2 bases between. The CDR3 has 9 amino acids. The CDR3 region has the DNA TGCAGCGTGGACACTGAAGCTTTCTTT. It yields the protein CSVDTEAFF.

V gene TRBV2 combines with J gene TRBJ1-1, with no clear D. V dropped 5 bases and J dropped 1 base, with 11 bases sitting between them. The germline CDR1 and CDR2 sequences are SNHLY and FYNNEI. The CDR3 has 14 amino acids. The CDR3 loop is CASSRVPTNTEAFF. The CDR3, as DNA: TGTGCCAGCAGTAGGGTCCCAACGAACACTGAAGCTTTCTTT.

V gene TRBV9 combines with J gene TRBJ2-3; 16 bases are shared with TRBD2. The CDR3 length is 16 residues. Germline values: CDR1 SGDLS, CDR2 YYNGEE. V gave up 4 bases and J gave up 5 bases; unmatched junction bases: 4. CDR3 nucleotides: TGTGCCAGCAGCAAGGGACTAGCGGGAGGGGTAGATACGCAGTATTTT. This sequence encodes CASSKGLAGGVDTQYF.

To note about this clone: The junction departs from germline at one end; a sequencing error may be responsible. The chain links TRBV7-7 to TRBJ2-5; D not certain. The CDR3 spans 14 residues. Germline V gives CDR1 SSHAT, CDR2 FNYEAQ (reference sequence). CDR3: CASSLNYGWETQYF. The CDR3 region has the DNA TGTGCTAGCAGCTTAAATTACGGGTGGGAGACCCAGTACTTC.

The chain recombines TRBV7-9 with TRBJ1-6; maybe TRBD1 (5 bases). V was clipped by 4 bases and J by 0 bases, with 16 bases between them. Germline V gene lookup returns CDR1 SEHNR and CDR2 FQNEAQ (reference sequence). The CDR3 spans 18 residues. The CDR3 loop is CASSSTPGTSSYNSPLHF. The CDR3 nucleotides are TGTGCCAGCAGCTCAACTCCCGGGACGAGCTCCTATAATTCACCCCTCCACTTT.

V usage is TRBV6-1 and J usage is TRBJ1-5, with D maybe TRBD1 (5 bases). Germline CDR1 MNHNS, CDR2 SASEGT. The CDR3 covers 14 residues. Trimming cost V 7 bases and J 8 bases, with 18 bases left between them. In DNA, the CDR3 is TGTGCCAGCACCCCAACCGGGGGTCAAGAGCCCCAGCATTTT. Its translation is CASTPTGGQEPQHF.

V and J are TRBV5-1 and TRBJ2-1; 9 bases map to TRBD2. The J segment lost 2 bases and the V segment lost 0 bases, leaving 6 bases of the junction unmatched. The CDR3 spans 17 residues. From germline, CDR1 is SGHRS and CDR2 YFSETQ. CDR3 coding DNA: TGCGCCAGCAGCTTGGCTCCTAGCGGGACAGCCTACAATGAGCAGTTCTTC. Its protein is CASSLAPSGTAYNEQFF.

This clone appeared a few times. The V call is TRBV4-1, the J call TRBJ2-1; D ambiguous. With 6 bases removed from V and 9 bases from J, the gap between germline ends came to 12 bases. The germline gives CDR1 MGHRA, CDR2 YSYEKL. CDR3 length: 12 residues. CDR3 DNA sequence: TGCGCCAGCAGTCGCGCGATGAGTGAGCAGTTCTTC. Its translation: CASSRAMSEQFF.

This clone was recorded only once. This sequence joins TRBV7-2 and TRBJ2-5, with 8 bases fitting TRBD2. The CDR3 runs to 13 residues. V trimming: 5 bases; J trimming: 4 bases; junction bases outside the gene matches: 3. Germline lookup yields CDR1 SGHTA and CDR2 FQGNSA. CDR3 loop: CASSIGRVETQYF. In DNA, the CDR3 is TGTGCCAGCAGCATCGGGAGGGTAGAGACCCAGTACTTC.

This clone was observed a handful of times. V is TRBV5-1 and J is TRBJ2-7, with D tentatively TRBD2 (6 bases). Germline V gene lookup returns CDR1 SGHRS and CDR2 YFSETQ. With 4 bases removed from V and 1 base from J, the gap between germline ends came to 12 bases. The CDR3 extends over 14 amino acids. The CDR3 is CASSTGTASYEQYF. In DNA, the CDR3 is TGCGCCAGCAGCACCGGGACTGCGTCCTACGAGCAGTACTTC.

The V call is TRBV5-1, the J call TRBJ2-3; D ambiguous. The V gene lost 1 base and the J gene lost 1 base, with 13 bases spanning the gap. Germline assignment: CDR1 SGHRS and CDR2 YFSETQ. The CDR3 consists of 16 residues. As DNA, the CDR3 is TGCGCCAGCAGCTTGTTGGTGGGGTTCGGCACAGATACGCAGTATTTT. Encoded protein: CASSLLVGFGTDTQYF.

The rearrangement links TRBV10-3 to TRBJ1-3; tentative D call: TRBD1 (6 bases). This CDR3 has 15 residues. Trimming removed 6 bases at V and 0 bases at J, with 12 bases between. The germline V gene has CDR1 ENHRY and CDR2 SYGVKD. CDR3 in DNA: TGTGCCATCAGGACAGGCCCTTACTCTGGAAACACCATATATTTT. This codes for CAIRTGPYSGNTIYF.

This sequence joins TRBV5-5 and TRBJ2-4; 8 nucleotides match TRBD1. Germline loops: CDR1 SGHKS, CDR2 YYEKEE (reference sequence). The CDR3 has 16 residues. V gave up 4 bases and J gave up 3 bases; unmatched junction bases: 9. The CDR3 coding sequence is TGTGCCAGCAGCCACGGACAGGGCGAGGGCAAAAACATTCAGTACTTC. It encodes CASSHGQGEGKNIQYF. Using reference TRBV5-5 and TRBJ2-4 for the parts outside the CDR3, the full variable domain is DAGVTQSPTHLIKTRGQQVTLRCSPISGHKSVSWYQQVLGQGPQFIFQYYEKEERGRGNFPDRFSARQFPNYSSELNVNALLLGDSALYLCASSHGQGEGKNIQYFGAGTRLSVL.